Listed here is a single TCR beta chain. The data originate from a study of blood T cell repertoires in COVID-19. Study-level background: The samples span acute and convalescent COVID-19 from the United States, Italy and Spain. Sources were T cells, B-cell-depleted T cells, or PBMCs; the material itself was cDNA or gDNA.

Using immunoSEQ multiplex PCR, the repertoire was profiled, and TCRdb retains in-frame clones only, with some absent. Among 250,000 to 350,000 clones listed, around 89% were seen once. CDR3 length equals 14 residues. The ends were cut back, 3 bases at V and 4 bases at J, with 10 bases in the middle. Germline-derived CDR1 and CDR2 are MNHEY and SMNVEV (reference sequence). The TCR comes from a man aged 30-40 years with acute or convalescent COVID-19. Material for sequencing was peripheral blood. The genes are TRBV27 and TRBJ2-1, with D possibly being TRBD1 (6 bases). CDR3 coding DNA: TGTGCCAGCAGTTTGCCCGGACAGTACAATGAGCAGTTCTTC. Translated: CASSLPGQYNEQFF.